This TCR beta chain was found in a study of blood T cell repertoires in COVID-19. The method was immunoSEQ multiplex PCR; TCRdb's version includes in-frame clones alone and lacks a portion of them. The sample consists of some 350,000 clones, approximately 88% of them appearing once. The CDR3 length is 13 residues. Per the germline V gene, CDR1 is SGHTA and CDR2 is FQGTGA. Trimming left V 5 bases short and J 10 bases short, with 16 bases between. Living in 24 US areas, the participants were between roughly 18 and 90 years of age. The V call is TRBV7-3, the J call TRBJ2-3; maybe TRBD1 (6 bases). The sequenced sample was PBMCs or T cells enriched from blood (not recorded which). The source is a young man who had recovered from COVID-19. DNA for the CDR3: TGTGCCAGCAGCACCATCCAGGGGAGTGCGCAGTATTTT. It is translated as CASSTIQGSAQYF.